Below, 28 T cell receptor beta chains from the same sample are listed, as sequenced in a study of siplizumab effects on memory and regulatory T cells. Here immunoSEQ multiplex PCR was the method, and the copy in TCRdb shows in-frame clones only, minus some. The table includes tens of thousands of clones, 90% to 95% detected once. The sequencing input was CD8+ T cells sorted from blood. The receptor source for this set is a human donor in good health.

The V and J genes are TRBV27 and TRBJ1-5, with a possible D match to TRBD1 (5 bases). With 8 bases removed from V and 6 bases from J, the gap between germline ends came to 14 bases. The germline CDR1 and CDR2 sequences are MNHEY and SMNVEV (reference sequence). The CDR3 extends over 13 amino acids. DNA for the CDR3: TGTGCCAGCGCCTATCGGGGGGGTCAGCCCCAGCATTTT. Translation: CASAYRGGQPQHF.

This chain links TRBV5-6 with TRBJ2-7, with D unclear. The CDR3 has 17 amino acids. The V end was cut by 4 bases, the J end by 3 bases, with 23 bases between. Germline loops: CDR1 SGHDT, CDR2 YYEEEE. DNA for the CDR3: TGTGCCAGCAGCAGCCGGGCCTCCCGTGGGCATGTCTACGAGCAGTACTTC. Translation: CASSSRASRGHVYEQYF.

The chain joins TRBV6-6 to TRBJ2-7; 9 bases agree with TRBD1. With V trimmed by 4 bases and J by 4 bases, 8 bases remained unmatched. The CDR3 is made up of 15 amino acids. The germline V gene has CDR1 MNHNY and CDR2 SVGAGI (reference sequence). CDR3 nucleotide sequence: TGTGCCAGCAGTTTTCAACAGGGGGCTCGGTACGAGCAGTACTTC. Protein product: CASSFQQGARYEQYF.

The CDR3 protein is CASGLDRTSGYTDTQYF. The DNA for the CDR3 is TGTGCTAGTGGTTTGGACCGGACTAGCGGTTACACAGATACGCAGTATTTT. The chain uses TRBV12-5 and TRBJ2-3; 10 bases match TRBD2. The V gene's germline CDR1 is LGHNT and CDR2 FRNRAP. J was trimmed by 2 bases and V by 1 base; bases with no gene match: 6. This CDR3 is built from 17 residues.

The V and J genes are TRBV7-8 and TRBJ1-2, with no clear D. Per the germline V gene, CDR1 is SGHVS and CDR2 is FQNEAQ. The V gene lost 1 base and the J gene lost 0 bases, with 9 bases spanning the gap. The CDR3 length is 15 residues. The CDR3 is CASSLGPTPNYGYTF. DNA for the CDR3: TGTGCCAGCAGCTTAGGGCCGACACCTAACTATGGCTACACCTTC.

This clone was seen a few times. As DNA, the CDR3 is TGTGCCAGCAGCTCCCGGGCGGTGGGCAGCTACAATGAGCAGTTCTTC. Encoded protein: CASSSRAVGSYNEQFF. The chain carries TRBV11-3 and TRBJ2-1; unclear D gene. CDR1 SGHNT and CDR2 YENEEA come from the germline V gene. V gave up 4 bases and J gave up 3 bases, with 16 bases separating them. The CDR3 spans 16 residues. The entire variable domain, with the rest obtained from reference TRBV11-3 and TRBJ2-1, is as follows: EAGVVQSPRYKIIEKKQPVAFWCNPISGHNTLYWYLQNLGQGPELLIRYENEEAVDDSQLPKDRFSAERLKGVDSTLKIQPAELGDSAVYLCASSSRAVGSYNEQFFGPGTRLTVL.

The rearrangement uses TRBV6-5 and TRBJ2-1; D may be TRBD1 (6 bases). There are 15 residues in the CDR3. V lost 2 bases to trimming and J lost 9 bases, with 17 bases between them. From germline, CDR1 is MNHEY and CDR2 SVGAGI. The CDR3 DNA sequence: TGTGCCAGCAGTTACGAGCAGGGGCGGATTGGTGAGCAGTTCTTC. It yields the protein CASSYEQGRIGEQFF.

This chain joins TRBV11-3 and TRBJ2-1; 9 nucleotides align to TRBD1. The J segment lost 7 bases and the V segment lost 2 bases, leaving 9 bases of the junction unmatched. Per germline, CDR1 SGHNT and CDR2 YENEEA. CDR3 length: 16 amino acids. The CDR3 here is CASSLSPGQGTNEQFF. For the CDR3, the DNA is TGTGCCAGCAGCTTAAGTCCGGGACAGGGAACGAATGAGCAGTTCTTC.

The chain recombines TRBV6-5 with TRBJ2-7; D uncertain. The CDR3 length is 13 residues. Looked up from germline, CDR1 is MNHEY and CDR2 is SVGAGI. V dropped 2 bases and J dropped 2 bases, with 7 bases sitting between them. This CDR3 is CASSYGWAYEQYF. CDR3 sequence (DNA): TGTGCCAGCAGTTACGGGTGGGCCTACGAGCAGTACTTC.

The chain combines TRBV2 with TRBJ2-5; D is perhaps TRBD1 or TRBD2 (5 bases each). The CDR3 contains 14 residues. V lost 2 bases, J lost 5 bases, and 12 bases lay in between. Germline V lookup: CDR1 SNHLY, CDR2 FYNNEI. CDR3 sequence: CASSEMGDAETQYF. The CDR3 nucleotides read TGTGCCAGCAGTGAAATGGGGGATGCGGAGACCCAGTACTTC. The entire variable domain, with the rest obtained from reference TRBV2 and TRBJ2-5, is as follows: EPEVTQTPSHQVTQMGQEVILRCVPISNHLYFYWYRQILGQKVEFLVSFYNNEISEKSEIFDDQFSVERPDGSNFTLKIRSTKLEDSAMYFCASSEMGDAETQYFGPGTRLLVL.

This chain connects TRBV10-3 to TRBJ2-7; D unresolved. V was clipped by 4 bases and J by 1 base, with 8 bases between them. From germline, CDR1 is ENHRY and CDR2 SYGVKD. There are 13 residues in the CDR3. CDR3: CAISGTDSYEQYF. CDR3 sequence (DNA): TGTGCCATCAGTGGAACAGATTCCTACGAGCAGTACTTC.

This chain joins TRBV29-1 and TRBJ2-3, with 7 bases lining up with TRBD1. Germline-derived CDR1 and CDR2 are SQVTM and ANQGSEA. Losses at the gene ends were 4 bases for V and 0 bases for J; bases not matched to a gene: 4. The CDR3 spans 14 residues. The CDR3 protein is CSVAIQGSTDTQYF. The CDR3 DNA is TGCAGCGTTGCAATACAGGGGAGCACAGATACGCAGTATTTT.

The rearrangement joins TRBV18 to TRBJ2-5; the D is unclear. Germline V gene lookup returns CDR1 KGHSH and CDR2 LQKENI. With 0 bases removed from V and 2 bases from J, the gap between germline ends came to 7 bases. The length of the CDR3 is 14 residues. Here the CDR3 DNA reads TGTGCCAGCTCACCACCGTTCGGGCAAGAGACCCAGTACTTC. Translation gives CASSPPFGQETQYF.

This sequence joins TRBV4-1 and TRBJ1-1, with D possibly matching TRBD1 (6 bases). CDR1 and CDR2 from the germline V gene are MGHRA and YSYEKL. The CDR3 contains 13 residues. V lost 4 bases to trimming and J lost 4 bases, with 10 bases between them. The CDR3 nucleotides are TGCGCCAGCAGCCTAACAGGGATCACTGAAGCTTTCTTT. Translating it yields CASSLTGITEAFF.

The chain has TRBV25-1 and TRBJ1-1; the D is unclear. The length of the CDR3 is 13 residues. Germline loops: CDR1 MGHDK, CDR2 SYGVNS. V was shortened by 3 bases and J by 8 bases, with 13 bases between the two germline ends. The CDR3 sequence is CASSENLGSEAFF. The CDR3 DNA reads TGTGCCAGCAGTGAGAATTTAGGATCGGAAGCTTTCTTT. The full variable domain, with the rest looked up from reference TRBV25-1 and TRBJ1-1, is EADIYQTPRYLVIGTGKKITLECSQTMGHDKMYWYQQDPGMELHLIHYSYGVNSTEKGDLSSESTVSRIRTEHFPLTLESARPSHTSQYLCASSENLGSEAFFGQGTRLTVV.

In its sample, this clone was seen once. J is TRBJ1-2 and V is TRBV9; D gene ambiguous. CDR1 and CDR2 (germline): SGDLS, YYNGEE. This CDR3 has 14 amino acids. V dropped 0 bases and J dropped 0 bases, with 6 bases sitting between them. The DNA of the CDR3 is TGTGCCAGCAGCGTAGCGTCGGCTAACTATGGCTACACCTTC. Amino acid sequence: CASSVASANYGYTF.

The chain couples TRBV7-9 to TRBJ2-7; weak D call: TRBD1 (5 bases). V lost 5 bases and J 1 base, leaving 18 bases between the germline ends. The CDR3 spans 16 residues. CDR1 and CDR2 (germline): SEHNR, FQNEAQ (reference sequence). The CDR3 protein is CASSPTSGIRSYEQYF. The CDR3 DNA reads TGTGCCAGCAGCCCGACCTCAGGGATTCGGTCCTACGAGCAGTACTTC.

This chain's CDR3 is CASSLLAGVGDEQYF. The CDR3 DNA follows: TGTGCCAGCAGTTTACTAGCGGGAGTCGGCGACGAGCAGTACTTC. The V gene is TRBV27, the J gene TRBJ2-7; 10 nucleotides match TRBD2. Trimming removed 2 bases from V and 5 bases from J; junction bases left unmatched: 6. CDR3 length: 15 residues. The germline gives CDR1 MNHEY, CDR2 SMNVEV (reference sequence).

CDR3 sequence reads: CATTGTDRTDTQYF. As DNA, the CDR3 is TGTGCCACCACTGGGACAGACCGCACAGATACGCAGTATTTT. The V gene is TRBV19, the J gene TRBJ2-3; TRBD1 agrees at 7 bases. The CDR3 length is 14 residues. V trimming: 10 bases; J trimming: 1 base; junction bases outside the gene matches: 8. In germline, CDR1 is LNHDA, CDR2 SQIVND (reference sequence).

The chain uses TRBV7-9 and TRBJ1-2; unclear D gene. The germline CDR1 and CDR2 sequences are SEHNR and FQNEAQ (reference sequence). The germline V and J ends were trimmed by 4 bases and 4 bases, with 13 bases remaining between them. The CDR3 runs to 14 residues. The CDR3 DNA sequence: TGTGCCAGCAGCTCCTCAATAAGCGGCTATGGCTACACCTTC. Encoded protein: CASSSSISGYGYTF. The complete variable domain, with remaining parts taken from reference TRBV7-9 and TRBJ1-2, reads DTGVSQNPRHKITKRGQNVTFRCDPISEHNRLYWYRQTLGQGPEFLTYFQNEAQLEKSRLLSDRFSAERPKGSFSTLEIQRTEQGDSAMYLCASSSSISGYGYTFGSGTRLTVV.

V is TRBV19 and J is TRBJ2-3; 7 bases fit TRBD2. Germline V CDR1 and CDR2: LNHDA, SQIVND (reference sequence). Trimming cost V 8 bases and J 2 bases; bases outside gene matches: 13. CDR3 length: 16 residues. As DNA, the CDR3 is TGTGCCAGTTCTTCGAGGGAGGGCTCTACCACAGATACGCAGTATTTT. This encodes CASSSREGSTTDTQYF.

The V and J genes are TRBV5-4 and TRBJ1-1; a weak D match, TRBD1 (6 bases). Germline-derived CDR1 and CDR2 are SGHNT and YYREEE (reference sequence). Trimming removed 1 base from V and 2 bases from J, with 15 bases in between. The CDR3 length is 16 residues. CDR3 loop: CASSLWAQGTNTEAFF. DNA for the CDR3: TGTGCCAGCAGCTTGTGGGCGCAGGGGACAAACACTGAAGCTTTCTTT. The full variable domain, rest sourced from reference TRBV5-4 and TRBJ1-1, is ETGVTQSPTHLIKTRGQQVTLRCSSQSGHNTVSWYQQALGQGPQFIFQYYREEENGRGNFPPRFSGLQFPNYSSELNVNALELDDSALYLCASSLWAQGTNTEAFFGQGTRLTVV.

The J gene is TRBJ2-1, the V gene TRBV19; TRBD2 matches 8 bases. Per the germline V gene, CDR1 is LNHDA and CDR2 is SQIVND (reference sequence). The CDR3 runs 14 residues. The V segment lost 4 bases and the J segment 8 bases; nucleotides outside the gene matches: 7. The CDR3 DNA follows: TGTGCCAGTAGTAGCTCAACTAGCGGCGATGAGCAGTTCTTC. It codes for CASSSSTSGDEQFF.

This rearrangement joins TRBV6-5 to TRBJ2-7; D is possibly TRBD2 (5 bases). The germline V and J ends were trimmed by 0 bases and 2 bases, with 11 bases remaining between them. The CDR3 length is 15 residues. From germline, CDR1 is MNHEY and CDR2 SVGAGI. The CDR3: CASSYSLDPTYEQYF. CDR3 bases: TGTGCCAGCAGTTACTCACTAGATCCAACCTACGAGCAGTACTTC.

The rearrangement links TRBV25-1 to TRBJ1-2, with D unresolved. V lost 3 bases, J lost 1 base, and 9 bases lay in between. The CDR3 length is 14 residues. Germline CDR1 MGHDK, CDR2 SYGVNS. Written as DNA, the CDR3 is TGTGCCAGCAGTGATCCCGACGGTAACTATGGCTACACCTTC. It encodes CASSDPDGNYGYTF.

The chain links TRBV9 to TRBJ1-2, with TRBD1 matching over 8 bases. Germline assignment: CDR1 SGDLS and CDR2 YYNGEE. The trim removed 3 bases at V and 4 bases at J, leaving 11 bases unmatched. CDR3 length: 16 amino acids. The DNA for the CDR3 is TGTGCCAGCAGCGGGGCAGGGGGCAATGGTAGCTATGGCTACACCTTC. This encodes CASSGAGGNGSYGYTF.

The gene calls are TRBV15 and TRBJ2-7; D is undetermined. CDR3 size: 13 residues. V was clipped by 3 bases and J by 0 bases, with 6 bases between them. CDR1 LNHNV and CDR2 YYDKDF come from the germline V gene (reference sequence). The CDR3 DNA reads as TGTGCCACCAGCAGCTCAGACTCCTACGAGCAGTACTTC. It translates to CATSSSDSYEQYF.

The chain uses TRBV5-1 and TRBJ2-7, with 7 bases aligning to TRBD2. Germline V gene sequence: CDR1 SGHRS, CDR2 YFSETQ. This CDR3 spans 14 amino acids. The V gene end was trimmed by 4 bases and the J gene end by 6 bases; junction bases not matched to a gene: 10. The CDR3 bases are TGCGCCAGCAGCCCGGGGGACTACGGGTTCGAGCAGTACTTC. The encoded protein is CASSPGDYGFEQYF.